The 15 T cell receptor beta chains below come from one sample, sequenced in a study of beta chain features in type 1 diabetes. The authors reverse transcribed all of the isolated RNA, so sequencing captured expressed TCRB transcripts. This table comes from immunoSEQ multiplex PCR, and its TCRdb copy is limited to in-frame clones, with some not included. The data show about 620,000 clones, with 15% seen just once and 0.07% to 0.095% held by the top ten. The sequenced material came from naive CD4+ T cells from blood. The receptors shown here come from a man younger than 30 in good health.

This clone has only a few counts. The chain uses TRBV5-5 and TRBJ2-1; D might be TRBD1 or TRBD2, each matching 6 bases. The V and J ends lost 1 base and 7 bases respectively, with 12 bases between them. CDR3 length: 14 residues. Germline CDR1 is SGHKS and CDR2 is YYEKEE (reference sequence). Here the CDR3 DNA reads TGTGCCAGCAGCTTGTTAAGGGGGGTTAATGAGCAGTTCTTC. Protein product: CASSLLRGVNEQFF. The whole variable domain, remainder taken from reference TRBV5-5 and TRBJ2-1, is DAGVTQSPTHLIKTRGQQVTLRCSPISGHKSVSWYQQVLGQGPQFIFQYYEKEERGRGNFPDRFSARQFPNYSSELNVNALLLGDSALYLCASSLLRGVNEQFFGPGTRLTVL.

The rearrangement joins TRBV10-3 to TRBJ1-1; D call uncertain. This CDR3 spans 10 amino acids. The V gene's germline CDR1 is ENHRY and CDR2 SYGVKD. V shed 4 bases and J shed 7 bases, with 4 bases lying between them. The CDR3 sequence is CAISVDEAFF. In DNA form, the CDR3 reads TGTGCCATCAGTGTGGATGAAGCTTTCTTT.

The chain uses TRBV7-9 and TRBJ2-7; D is possibly TRBD1 (6 bases). The CDR3 contains 14 residues. V was clipped by 5 bases and J by 3 bases, with 14 bases between them. In germline, CDR1 is SEHNR, CDR2 FQNEAQ (reference sequence). The CDR3 region is CASSNRDRGYEQYF. CDR3 nucleotides: TGTGCCAGCAGCAACAGGGATCGTGGCTACGAGCAGTACTTC. Drawing the rest from reference TRBV7-9 and TRBJ2-7, the complete variable domain is DTGVSQNPRHKITKRGQNVTFRCDPISEHNRLYWYRQTLGQGPEFLTYFQNEAQLEKSRLLSDRFSAERPKGSFSTLEIQRTEQGDSAMYLCASSNRDRGYEQYFGPGTRLTVT.

This clone was recorded a few times. The J gene is TRBJ1-5, the V gene TRBV5-4; possibly TRBD1 for D (5 bases). Trimming shortened V by 1 base and J by 6 bases, and 14 bases separated the two germline ends. Germline assignment: CDR1 SGHNT and CDR2 YYREEE (reference sequence). The CDR3 totals 15 residues. In DNA form, the CDR3 reads TGTGCCAGCAGCTTGTCCGGTGGGGGAGTTCAGCCCCAGCATTTT. It codes for CASSLSGGGVQPQHF.

The rearrangement joins TRBV9 to TRBJ1-1, with no clear D. V lost 0 bases and J lost 1, with 4 bases in between. This CDR3 contains 13 residues. Germline CDR1 is SGDLS and CDR2 is YYNGEE. CDR3 sequence reads: CASSVEENTEAFF. As DNA, the CDR3 is TGTGCCAGCAGCGTAGAGGAGAACACTGAAGCTTTCTTT. The full variable domain, its missing parts supplied by reference TRBV9 and TRBJ1-1, is DSGVTQTPKHLITATGQRVTLRCSPRSGDLSVYWYQQSLDQGLQFLIQYYNGEERAKGNILERFSAQQFPDLHSELNLSSLELGDSALYFCASSVEENTEAFFGQGTRLTVV.

This CDR3 is CASSPGAGYEQYF. The DNA for the CDR3 is TGTGCCAGCTCACCGGGGGCAGGGTACGAGCAGTACTTC. V and J are TRBV18 and TRBJ2-7; a possible D gene is TRBD1 (6 bases). From germline, CDR1 is KGHSH and CDR2 LQKENI. V was pared by 3 bases and J by 4 bases, with 10 bases between. CDR3 length: 13 amino acids.

The genes are TRBV7-2 and TRBJ2-5, with a weak D call TRBD1 (6 bases). The germline gives CDR1 SGHTA, CDR2 FQGNSA. Trimming removed 0 bases at V and 3 bases at J, with 8 bases between. The CDR3 sequence is 14 residues long. CDR3 amino acids: CASSLAAGEETQYF. CDR3 nucleotides: TGTGCCAGCAGCTTAGCAGCAGGGGAAGAGACCCAGTACTTC.

This clone has just a few counts. V usage is TRBV2 and J usage is TRBJ2-4, with D possibly being TRBD2 (5 bases). The germline gives CDR1 SNHLY, CDR2 FYNNEI. V lost 6 bases, J lost 1 base, and 13 bases lay in between. This CDR3 is built from 15 residues. CDR3 amino acids: CASRGGLVAKNIQYF. The CDR3 DNA follows: TGTGCCAGCAGGGGCGGGCTGGTGGCCAAAAACATTCAGTACTTC.

This clone has more than one count but fewer than ten. The chain couples TRBV7-3 to TRBJ2-2, with D hard to call. This CDR3 comprises 14 residues. Trimming took 5 bases from V and 8 from J, leaving 15 bases between them. Germline CDR1 reads SGHTA; CDR2 reads FQGTGA. CDR3 sequence (DNA): TGTGCCAGCAGCCCCCGGACCCTAAGGGGGGAGCTGTTTTTT. Protein: CASSPRTLRGELFF.

V gene TRBV5-1 combines with J gene TRBJ2-7, with 7 bases fitting TRBD1. The CDR3 length is 16 residues. The germline V gene encodes CDR1 SGHRS and CDR2 YFSETQ. With 3 bases clipped from V and 0 bases from J, the junction kept 9 bases outside the gene matches. CDR3 nucleotide sequence: TGCGCCAGCAGCTCGGGACAGCTTATTCTCTCCTACGAGCAGTACTTC. Amino acids: CASSSGQLILSYEQYF.

Only a few counts were recorded for this clone. This chain links TRBV4-3 with TRBJ1-6; D uncertain. With 0 bases removed from V and 6 bases from J, the gap between germline ends came to 15 bases. Germline CDR1 LGHNA, CDR2 YSLEER. The CDR3 has 17 amino acids. CDR3 in amino acids: CASSQDNLPRRNSPLHF. The CDR3 nucleotides read TGCGCCAGCAGCCAAGATAATTTGCCAAGGCGTAATTCACCCCTCCACTTT.

V is TRBV30 and J is TRBJ2-7; either TRBD1 or TRBD2 may supply D (6 bases each). This CDR3 spans 16 amino acids. Germline V gene lookup returns CDR1 GTSNPN and CDR2 SVGIG (reference sequence). V was shortened by 3 bases and J by 2 bases, with 20 bases between the two germline ends. The CDR3 loop is CAWRYQGSGYAYEQYF. For the CDR3, the DNA is TGTGCCTGGAGATATCAGGGGAGCGGGTACGCCTACGAGCAGTACTTC.

The chain carries TRBV4-1 and TRBJ2-1, with a weak D call TRBD2 (5 bases). V was pared by 0 bases and J by 6 bases, with 9 bases between. Germline V gene lookup returns CDR1 MGHRA and CDR2 YSYEKL. CDR3 length: 14 residues. The CDR3 bases are TGCGCCAGCAGCCAAGATCTCGGGATCAATGAGCAGTTCTTC. Its translation is CASSQDLGINEQFF.

The rearrangement uses TRBV5-4 and TRBJ1-1; D remains ambiguous. Germline loops: CDR1 SGHNT, CDR2 YYREEE (reference sequence). There are 12 residues in the CDR3. V lost 5 bases, J lost 11 bases, and 16 bases lay in between. CDR3 protein: CASSYSRESAFF. The CDR3 DNA reads TGTGCCAGCAGTTACTCTAGGGAGTCGGCTTTCTTT.

The rearrangement links TRBV7-2 to TRBJ2-4; D is perhaps TRBD2 (5 bases). This CDR3 spans 18 amino acids. With 4 bases removed from V and 5 bases from J, the gap between germline ends came to 24 bases. The germline CDR1 and CDR2 sequences are SGHTA and FQGNSA. CDR3 in DNA: TGTGCCAGCAGCTCCCCGGGTCCGGGAACCCTGCTGGAAAACATTCAGTACTTC. Translated: CASSSPGPGTLLENIQYF. Full variable domain (rest looked up from reference TRBV7-2 and TRBJ2-4): GAGVSQSPSNKVTEKGKDVELRCDPISGHTALYWYRQSLGQGLEFLIYFQGNSAPDKSGLPSDRFSAERTGGSVSTLTIQRTQQEDSAVYLCASSSPGPGTLLENIQYFGAGTRLSVL.